The rows below give T cell receptor beta chains drawn from one sample of a study of CD8 T cell repertoires and HIV-1 epitope variants. The antigens these receptors bind are not known. TCRdb's table, derived via immunoSEQ multiplex PCR, lists solely in-frame clones and lacks some. The sample has thousands of clones; about 70% are singletons. The specimen was cultured CD8+ T cells derived from PBMCs. These receptors were obtained from a male donor with HIV. Each CDR3 is given with its conserved first and last residue. Fields, in order: D gene, clone size, J gene, V gene, CDR3 length, CDR3 protein, CDR3 DNA. The D gene is left open where the match is weak. Some rows mark clone size as missing; the rest say once, few, many or name a class of expanded clone.

>-|-|TRBJ1-1|TRBV9|15
CASSGREFRDTEAFF
TGTGCCAGCAGCGGGCGGGAATTTAGGGACACTGAAGCTTTCTTT
>-|few|TRBJ1-3|TRBV27|15
CASSADGYSGNTIYF
TGTGCCAGCAGTGCGGACGGATACTCTGGAAACACCATATATTTT
>-|-|TRBJ1-1|TRBV6-5|14
CASSPDRIGTEAFF
TGTGCCAGCAGCCCCGACAGGATCGGCACTGAAGCTTTCTTT
>-|-|TRBJ1-6|TRBV9|16
CASSPHRWSYNSPLHF
TGTGCCAGCAGCCCCCACCGCTGGAGTTATAATTCACCCCTCCACTTT
>-|-|TRBJ2-5|TRBV7-6|15
CASSLNFRAQETQYF
TGTGCCAGCAGCTTAAATTTCAGGGCCCAAGAGACCCAGTACTTC
>TRBD2|-|TRBJ2-1|TRBV6-4|16
CASRVPTSGIPNEQFF
TGTGCCAGCAGGGTGCCGACTAGCGGGATTCCTAATGAGCAGTTCTTC
>-|-|TRBJ2-5|TRBV11-2|13
CASSRDIGETQYF
TGTGCCAGCAGCCGGGACATTGGCGAGACCCAGTACTTC
>-|few|TRBJ1-2|TRBV15|15
CATSRAGDGDYGYTF
TGTGCCACCAGCAGAGCGGGGGATGGAGACTATGGCTACACCTTC
>TRBD2|-|TRBJ2-1|TRBV27|16
CASSLRLAVTYNEQFF
TGTGCCAGCAGTTTAAGGCTAGCGGTAACCTACAATGAGCAGTTCTTC
>-|few|TRBJ1-3|TRBV19|15
CASSTSGDSGNTIYF
TGTGCCAGTAGTACCTCCGGTGACTCTGGAAACACCATATATTTT
>TRBD2|few|TRBJ2-1|TRBV5-4|14
CASTWGSGSYEQFF
TGTGCCAGCACCTGGGGTAGCGGGAGTTATGAGCAGTTCTTC
>-|-|TRBJ2-1|TRBV5-6|16
CASSLVREINYNEQFF
TGTGCCAGCAGCTTGGTCCGGGAGATAAACTACAATGAGCAGTTCTTC
>-|-|TRBJ1-5|TRBV28|18
CASSSSIITDSSNQPQHF
TGTGCCAGCAGTTCCTCCATCATAACAGACAGTTCGAATCAGCCCCAGCATTTT
>-|-|TRBJ2-1|TRBV11-3|12
CASSLDSAEQFF
TGTGCCAGCAGCTTAGATAGCGCTGAGCAGTTCTTC
>TRBD1|-|TRBJ2-5|TRBV28|16
CASRPTAGQGEETQYF
TGTGCCAGCAGACCAACGGCGGGACAGGGAGAAGAGACCCAGTACTTC
>-|-|TRBJ2-1|TRBV5-4|12
CASSSGGYEQFF
TGTGCCAGCAGCTCCGGAGGGTATGAGCAGTTCTTC
>TRBD1|-|TRBJ1-4|TRBV7-6|15
CASSGGQGIDEKLFF
TGTGCCAGCAGCGGCGGACAGGGGATCGATGAAAAACTGTTTTTT
>-|few|TRBJ2-7|TRBV27|13
CASSLRALYEQYF
TGTGCCAGCAGTTTACGGGCCCTCTACGAGCAGTACTTC
>-|once|TRBJ2-1|TRBV20-1|11
CSASLGGWKFF
TGCAGTGCTAGTCTCGGGGGCTGGAAGTTCTTC
>-|once|TRBJ1-4|TRBV2|13
CASLGPPNEKLFF
TGTGCCAGCCTAGGACCCCCAAATGAAAAACTGTTTTTT
>-|-|TRBJ1-1|TRBV5-6|13
CASGFVTNTEAFF
TGTGCCAGCGGTTTCGTCACGAACACTGAAGCTTTCTTT
>TRBD2|few|TRBJ2-7|TRBV7-6|16
CASSPIAGGINYEQYF
TGTGCCAGCAGCCCGATAGCGGGAGGGATAAATTACGAGCAGTACTTC
>-|-|TRBJ2-4|TRBV7-2|14
CASSLVSGKNIQYF
TGTGCCAGCAGCTTAGTTTCAGGGAAGAACATTCAGTACTTC
>-|-|TRBJ2-5|TRBV5-4|14
CASSPRWGQETQYF
TGTGCCAGCAGCCCTAGATGGGGGCAAGAGACCCAGTACTTC
>-|-|TRBJ2-3|TRBV27|17
CASSSNPTGYSTDTQYF
TGTGCCAGCAGTTCTAACCCCACAGGTTATAGCACAGATACGCAGTATTTT
>-|-|TRBJ1-5|TRBV28|14
CASSLPGGHQPQHF
TGTGCCAGCAGCCTGCCGGGGGGTCATCAGCCCCAGCATTTT
>TRBD2|-|TRBJ2-7|TRBV13|16
CASSRTSGSSPYEQYF
TGTGCCAGCAGTAGGACTAGCGGGAGTTCCCCCTACGAGCAGTACTTC
>-|-|TRBJ1-1|TRBV25-1|13
CASSEVGQSEAFF
TGTGCCAGCAGTGAAGTCGGACAGTCTGAAGCTTTCTTT
>-|-|TRBJ1-1|TRBV5-6|15
CASSLLLGKDTEAFF
TGTGCCAGCAGCTTGTTATTGGGGAAGGACACTGAAGCTTTCTTT
>-|-|TRBJ1-1|TRBV14|12
CASSPPSTEAFF
TGTGCCAGCAGCCCCCCATCGACTGAAGCTTTCTTT
>-|-|TRBJ1-1|TRBV4-3|17
CASSQDNSRTANTEAFF
TGCGCCAGCAGCCAAGATAATAGCAGGACGGCGAACACTGAAGCTTTCTTT
>-|-|TRBJ2-3|TRBV9|14
CASSVTPGTDTQYF
TGTGCCAGCAGCGTAACCCCTGGCACAGATACGCAGTATTTT
>-|-|TRBJ1-1|TRBV5-6|14
CASSFGTGDTEAFF
TGTGCCAGCAGCTTTGGGACTGGGGACACTGAAGCTTTCTTT
>TRBD1|-|TRBJ1-4|TRBV9|16
CASSDPRQGSNEKLFF
TGTGCCAGCAGCGACCCGAGACAGGGTAGTAATGAAAAACTGTTTTTT
>-|-|TRBJ2-7|TRBV7-6|15
CASSLEADSYYEQYF
TGTGCCAGCAGCTTAGAGGCAGACTCCTACTACGAGCAGTACTTC
>-|once|TRBJ1-2|TRBV28|12
CGTYGGIYGYTF
TGTGGGACCTACGGGGGGATCTATGGCTACACCTTC
>TRBD2|-|TRBJ2-3|TRBV6-1|14
CASRLSGMGDTQYF
TGTGCCAGTAGACTTAGCGGGATGGGGGATACGCAGTATTTT
>TRBD1|-|TRBJ2-7|TRBV7-8|18
CASSTRTGQGGYYYEQYF
TGTGCCAGCAGCACCCGCACGGGACAGGGAGGTTACTACTACGAGCAGTACTTC
>-|-|TRBJ2-7|TRBV4-2|14
CASSDSTVTYEQYF
TGTGCCAGCAGCGACTCGACAGTTACCTACGAGCAGTACTTC
>TRBD1|-|TRBJ1-1|TRBV6-5|16
CASSYRTGEVNTEAFF
TGTGCCAGCAGTTACAGGACAGGGGAGGTGAACACTGAAGCTTTCTTT
>-|-|TRBJ2-5|TRBV28|15
CASSFRTGAVETQYF
TGTGCCAGCAGTTTTCGGACGGGTGCGGTTGAGACCCAGTACTTC
>-|few|TRBJ2-3|TRBV9|12
CASTLINPGAYF
TGTGCCAGCACCCTAATTAACCCAGGGGCGTATTTT
>-|-|TRBJ1-1|TRBV6-1|17
CASSEAMGGEIGTEAFF
TGTGCCAGCAGTGAAGCTATGGGGGGCGAGATAGGAACTGAAGCTTTCTTT
>-|-|TRBJ2-3|TRBV7-8|14
CASRGRAGTDTQYF
TGTGCCAGCAGAGGCAGGGCTGGCACAGATACGCAGTATTTT
>-|-|TRBJ1-5|TRBV29-1|15
CSANAKGRLGQPQHF
TGCAGCGCCAACGCAAAGGGGAGGCTGGGTCAGCCCCAGCATTTT
>-|few|TRBJ1-5|TRBV30|13
CAWSLDNNQPQHF
TGTGCCTGGAGTCTCGATAACAACCAGCCCCAGCATTTT
>TRBD1|once|TRBJ2-7|TRBV5-4|19
CASSQDLTGRPPSSYEQYF
TGTGCCAGCAGCCAAGATTTGACAGGGCGCCCGCCCAGCTCCTACGAGCAGTACTTC
>-|-|TRBJ2-7|TRBV6-6|13
CASEGSSSYEQYF
TGTGCCAGCGAGGGAAGCAGCTCCTACGAGCAGTACTTC
>TRBD1|-|TRBJ1-3|TRBV18|15
CASSPRDSRENTIYF
TGTGCCAGCTCACCTCGGGACAGTCGAGAGAACACCATATATTTT